This T cell receptor (beta chain) was documented in a study of response to subunit inactivated influenza vaccine. At least ten counts were recorded for this clonotype. TCRdb independently ran MiXCR on the RT-PCR reads; one entry per CDR3 protein. Altogether hundreds of thousands of distinct CDR3 sequences are present, around 10% being singletons, with the ten largest covering approximately 10%. This CDR3 has 15 amino acids. Germline V CDR1 and CDR2: MGHDK, SYGVNS. V lost 1 base and J 0 bases, leaving 7 bases between the germline ends. This sample was also put to use in a study of T cells expressing NK-cell markers. That work contributes: 5'RACE template switching built TCR beta cDNA with unique molecular identifiers. With respect to HCMV, seven of the eight sequenced donors were seropositive, and one was seronegative.

The material sequenced was PBMCs from blood, taken on the day of vaccination. The clonotype originates from a man aged 50 to 59 who received an inactivated influenza vaccine. V usage is TRBV25-1 and J usage is TRBJ1-3; D call uncertain. The CDR3 loop is CASSEWGDSGNTIYF. CDR3 coding DNA: TGTGCCAGCAGTGAATGGGGTGACTCTGGAAACACCATATATTTT.